The 22 T cell receptor beta chains presented below share a single source sample, sequenced in a study of response to subunit inactivated influenza vaccine. From the RT-PCR reads, TCRdb called clonotypes with MiXCR, one entry per CDR3 protein. Among about 160,000 distinct CDR3 sequences listed, approximately 10% were seen once. The sample here was non-naive T cells sorted from PBMCs, taken more than 35 days after vaccination. Receptors were obtained from a man aged 50-60 years who received an inactivated influenza vaccine.

This clonotype was picked up many times. The chain employs TRBV7-9 and TRBJ2-5, with D possibly matching TRBD1 (6 bases). This CDR3 spans 16 amino acids. Germline lookup yields CDR1 SEHNR and CDR2 FQNEAQ (reference sequence). V was shortened by 2 bases and J by 1 base, with 14 bases between the two germline ends. CDR3 sequence: CASSLSLRTVQETQYF. The CDR3 DNA reads as TGTGCCAGCAGCTTATCACTGAGGACAGTCCAAGAGACCCAGTACTTC.

The table lists this clonotype with a few counts. The rearrangement uses TRBV11-1 and TRBJ2-5; TRBD1 agrees at 12 bases. Germline V gene lookup returns CDR1 SGHAT and CDR2 FQDESV (reference sequence). Trimming at V came to 3 bases and at J to 4 bases, leaving 12 bases not matched to a gene. CDR3 length equals 18 residues. The CDR3 region is CASSFPPRDRGRVETQYF. The DNA of the CDR3 is TGTGCCAGCAGCTTTCCTCCCCGGGACAGGGGGCGCGTAGAGACCCAGTACTTC.

This clonotype turned up a few times. DNA for the CDR3: TGTGCCAGCAGGCACCATCGGGGTGGCGGGCCCTCCTACAATGAGCAGTTCTTC. The encoded protein is CASRHHRGGGPSYNEQFF. This chain joins TRBV6-2 or TRBV6-3 and TRBJ2-1; TRBD2 is a possible D gene (5 bases). Germline CDR1 MNHEY, CDR2 SVGEGT. The CDR3 is made up of 18 amino acids. V lost 6 bases, J lost 0 bases, and 21 bases lay in between.

This clonotype has just a few counts. In nucleotides, the CDR3 is TGCGCCAGCAGGGGGACAGCCCAAGAGACCCAGTACTTC. Translated: CASRGTAQETQYF. This rearrangement joins TRBV5-1 to TRBJ2-5, with TRBD1 matching over 7 bases. Germline trimming cut 5 bases from V and 1 base from J; bases unmatched to any gene: 2. This CDR3 is 13 amino acids long. Per the germline V gene, CDR1 is SGHRS and CDR2 is YFSETQ.

This clonotype was counted a few times. The rearrangement uses TRBV20-1 and TRBJ2-7; 8 nucleotides align to TRBD1. The CDR3 extends over 14 amino acids. CDR1 and CDR2 (germline): DFQATT, SNEGSKA (reference sequence). V dropped 4 bases and J dropped 2; count of bases not matched to a gene: 7. The DNA for the CDR3 is TGCAGTGCTACCTCAGGGGGCAATACCTACGAGCAGTACTTC. Translated: CSATSGGNTYEQYF.

The CDR3 reads CSASRAPGETQYF. In DNA form, the CDR3 reads TGCAGTGCTAGTAGGGCACCCGGGGAGACCCAGTACTTC. The V call is TRBV20-1, the J call TRBJ2-5; the D is unclear. The CDR3 has 13 residues. The germline V gene has CDR1 DFQATT and CDR2 SNEGSKA (reference sequence). Trimming left V 3 bases short and J 5 bases short, with 13 bases between.

This clonotype occurred many times. The V gene is TRBV20-1, the J gene TRBJ2-7, with a tentative D call TRBD1 (6 bases). This CDR3 region has 13 residues. Germline loops: CDR1 DFQATT, CDR2 SNEGSKA (reference sequence). Between the trimmed V and J ends, which lost 6 bases and 2 bases, there was a span of 14 bases. CDR3 residues: CSAETGSPYEQYF. DNA for the CDR3: TGCAGTGCGGAAACAGGGAGCCCCTACGAGCAGTACTTC.

V gene TRBV2 combines with J gene TRBJ1-1, with D perhaps matching TRBD1 (6 bases). The CDR3 runs 16 residues. Germline V gene sequence: CDR1 SNHLY, CDR2 FYNNEI. Deletions cut 6 bases from V and 5 bases from J, with 22 bases between. The CDR3 nucleotides are TGTGCCAGCAGAGGAGGGGGGGGAAGTGTTGGTACTGAAGCTTTCTTT. It specifies CASRGGGGSVGTEAFF.

The chain joins TRBV3-1 to TRBJ2-1; 11 bases are a match to TRBD2. Losses at the gene ends were 0 bases for V and 2 bases for J; bases not matched to a gene: 12. CDR3 size: 20 residues. Germline V gene sequence: CDR1 LGHDT, CDR2 YNNKEL (reference sequence). The chain's CDR3 is CASSQDIGPSGRSPYNEQFF. In DNA form, the CDR3 reads TGTGCCAGCAGCCAAGATATCGGCCCTAGCGGGAGGTCCCCCTACAATGAGCAGTTCTTC.

This clonotype was found a few times. In DNA form, the CDR3 reads TGTGCCAGCAGCTCCTCTAGCGGGACTAGGGATACGCAGTATTTT. Residues: CASSSSSGTRDTQYF. This chain uses TRBV7-9 with TRBJ2-3; 9 positions agree with TRBD2. This CDR3 is built from 15 residues. V lost 4 bases and J lost 6; bases outside the gene matches: 8. Looked up from germline, CDR1 is SEHNR and CDR2 is FQNEAQ (reference sequence).

Only a few counts were recorded for this clonotype. The rearrangement uses TRBV9 and TRBJ2-7; the D gene is possibly TRBD1 (5 bases). CDR3 length equals 14 residues. Trimming removed 3 bases from V and 0 bases from J, with 10 bases in between. The germline V gene has CDR1 SGDLS and CDR2 YYNGEE. The CDR3 is CASSETGVSYEQYF. As DNA, the CDR3 is TGTGCCAGCAGCGAAACAGGCGTCTCCTACGAGCAGTACTTC. The full variable domain, completed using reference TRBV9 and TRBJ2-7, is DSGVTQTPKHLITATGQRVTLRCSPRSGDLSVYWYQQSLDQGLQFLIQYYNGEERAKGNILERFSAQQFPDLHSELNLSSLELGDSALYFCASSETGVSYEQYFGPGTRLTVT.

The V and J genes are TRBV20-1 and TRBJ2-1; 9 bases line up with TRBD2. From germline, CDR1 is DFQATT and CDR2 SNEGSKA (reference sequence). There are 16 residues in the CDR3. Trimming removed 2 bases from V and 7 bases from J; junction bases left unmatched: 12. The CDR3 DNA reads as TGCAGTGCTAGACTAGCGGGAAACAAGAGTGTAAATGAGCAGTTCTTC. Residues: CSARLAGNKSVNEQFF.

This clonotype has a handful of counts. The chain links TRBV3-1 to TRBJ2-7; D ambiguous. Trimming stripped 2 bases from V and 1 base from J, with 9 bases between. The CDR3 loop spans 14 amino acids. Germline V gene sequence: CDR1 LGHDT, CDR2 YNNKEL (reference sequence). The CDR3 loop is CASSQRSQSYEQYF. Written as DNA, the CDR3 is TGTGCCAGCAGCCAAAGGAGTCAGTCCTACGAGCAGTACTTC.

Notes on this clonotype: A read error may explain this, as a much larger clone is one base away. This rearrangement joins TRBV5-1 to TRBJ2-3; a possible D gene is TRBD1 (5 bases). The CDR3 is 14 residues long. Germline-derived CDR1 and CDR2 are SGHRS and YFSETQ. CDR3 nucleotides: TGCGCCAGCAGCCAAGCGCAGGAGACAGATTCGCAGTATTTT. This gives the protein CASSQAQETDSQYF.

The chain joins TRBV6-1 to TRBJ2-7; D perhaps matches TRBD1 (6 bases). The V gene lost 6 bases and the J gene lost 0 bases, with 18 bases spanning the gap. The CDR3 contains 16 residues. The germline V gene has CDR1 MNHNS and CDR2 SASEGT. In DNA, the CDR3 is TGTGCCAGCAGGCGTACGACAGGTCGTACCTCCTACGAGCAGTACTTC. This codes for CASRRTTGRTSYEQYF.

V is TRBV6-2 or TRBV6-3 and J is TRBJ2-2, with no clear D. V was shortened by 4 bases and J by 0 bases, with 9 bases between the two germline ends. Germline CDR1 reads MNHEY; CDR2 reads SVGEGT. CDR3 length: 15 amino acids. The CDR3 is CASSLLRPNTGELFF. CDR3 sequence (DNA): TGTGCCAGCAGTTTATTGCGGCCGAACACCGGGGAGCTGTTTTTT.

This chain uses TRBV19 with TRBJ2-1; D might be TRBD2 (6 bases). CDR1 is LNHDA and CDR2 is SQIVND in the germline V gene (reference sequence). The length of the CDR3 is 17 residues. V lost 3 bases, J lost 0 bases, and 15 bases lay in between. Here the CDR3 DNA reads TGTGCCAGTAGTATCCCCCGGAGGGCGGGCTCCTACAATGAGCAGTTCTTC. This translates into CASSIPRRAGSYNEQFF.

This clonotype has a handful of counts. The V call is TRBV5-1, the J call TRBJ1-5; D might be TRBD1 (5 bases). The germline V gene has CDR1 SGHRS and CDR2 YFSETQ. CDR3 size: 14 residues. Trimming removed 0 bases from V and 4 bases from J, with 8 bases in between. The CDR3 region has the DNA TGCGCCAGCAGCTTGGAGGGGAATAATCAGCCCCAGCATTTT. Protein sequence: CASSLEGNNQPQHF.

The chain employs TRBV19 and TRBJ2-1; TRBD2 aligns across 8 bases. With 7 bases clipped from V and 0 bases from J, the junction kept 5 bases outside the gene matches. Germline CDR1 is LNHDA and CDR2 is SQIVND (reference sequence). This CDR3 comprises 15 residues. CDR3 sequence: CASKDSGTSYNEQFF. The CDR3 DNA reads TGTGCCAGTAAGGATAGCGGGACCTCCTACAATGAGCAGTTCTTC. Filled out from reference TRBV19 and TRBJ2-1, the complete variable domain reads DGGITQSPKYLFRKEGQNVTLSCEQNLNHDAMYWYRQDPGQGLRLIYYSQIVNDFQKGDIAEGYSVSREKKESFPLTVTSAQKNPTAFYLCASKDSGTSYNEQFFGPGTRLTVL.

This sequence joins TRBV6-2 or TRBV6-3 and TRBJ2-5; no reliable D call. V was clipped by 0 bases and J by 3 bases, with 5 bases between them. Per the germline V gene, CDR1 is MNHEY and CDR2 is SVGEGT. The CDR3 is 13 amino acids. CDR3 in DNA: TGTGCCAGCAGTTACTCGGCGGAAGAGACCCAGTACTTC. Translation gives CASSYSAEETQYF.

This chain uses TRBV28 with TRBJ2-1; D is uncertain. V gave up 5 bases and J gave up 1 base, with 12 bases separating them. Germline loops: CDR1 MDHEN, CDR2 SYDVKM. The length of the CDR3 is 15 residues. CDR3: CASSAGGGSYNEQFF. The CDR3 coding sequence is TGTGCCAGCAGTGCAGGTGGTGGATCCTACAATGAGCAGTTCTTC.

This clonotype occurred many times. The chain combines TRBV20-1 with TRBJ1-6, with D tentatively TRBD1 (5 bases). Germline V CDR1 and CDR2: DFQATT, SNEGSKA (reference sequence). Trimming removed 4 bases at V and 10 bases at J, with 14 bases between. The CDR3 has 13 amino acids. For the CDR3, the DNA is TGCAGTGCTAAGGACACAAGCAGGTCACCCCTCCACTTT. Translating gives CSAKDTSRSPLHF.